Sequencing of this T cell receptor beta chain was carried out in a study of T cell responses to AZD1222 COVID-19 vaccine. Regarding this clone: Its antigen is currently unknown.

Produced via immunoSEQ multiplex PCR; TCRdb's table is partial and in-frame only. This table holds about 200,000 clones, around 90% found once. The CDR3 loop spans 11 amino acids. Germline values: CDR1 WSHSY, CDR2 SAAADI. Trimming removed 10 bases at V and 3 bases at J, with 8 bases between. Findings of the study overall: Baseline testing showed seropositivity in only five to seven AZD1222 recipients. Without day 14 samples, only post-peak T cell repertoires were studied. Among the donors, most were white British and more were female, and clonal diversity was possibly underestimated. Reports say nearly half of spike-specific TCRs go after unmutated variant regions.

Specimen: peripheral blood, collected 28 days after the second dose of the MenACWY control vaccine. The V gene is TRBV10-2, the J gene TRBJ2-3; no firm D call. The TCR was taken from an adult who received the MenACWY meningococcal vaccine as a control. This CDR3 is CATATTDTQYF. The DNA of the CDR3 is TGCGCCACCGCAACTACAGATACGCAGTATTTT.